This T cell receptor beta chain was identified during a study of shared clonotypes between healthy human individuals (dated by TCRdb to about 2020). Regarding the research as a whole: The cohort comprised two women and a few men aged 18 to 49 years. For each donor, CD4 naive and CD4 memory were each run on three plates, CD8 naive on two plates, and CD8 memory on one plate. The study deeply sequenced blood TCR repertoires of about five healthy adults to estimate repertoire size and the extent of clonotype sharing between individuals. To increase sequencing depth and limit assay-specific biases, different laboratories used diverse techniques to prepare libraries and sequence TCR repertoires. Leukapheresis yielded between about 0.94 and 8.9 billion PBMCs per donor. Findings and caveats that apply to the study as a whole: Only blood was sampled, and tissue TCR repertoires likely differ from those in blood. Even with the large sequencing depth, rarefaction of the sorted-subset datasets indicated that sequencing was incomplete. About 4.5% of naive CD4, around 3.6% of naive CD8, about 2.1% of memory CD4, and 0.4% of memory CD8 clonotypes were shared across several donors. Based on pairwise subsampling, the degree of clonotype sharing among donors was expected to be affected by sequencing depth. Naive subsets generally had larger estimated clonotype richness than memory subsets. Compared with non-shared clonotypes, clonotypes shared by all four sorted-subset donors had higher generation probabilities. The genetic and exposure-history diversity represented was limited by the small number of donors.

CDR1 and CDR2, looked up from the germline V gene (reference sequence), are SGHAT and FQDESV. Compared with germline, V lacks 2 bases and J lacks 3 bases; bases without a gene match: 17. There are 19 amino acids in the CDR3, from cysteine to phenylalanine inclusive. Just the 57-base CDR3 DNA is kept, in frame starting at base 1. Healthy HIV-negative adults with no recently reported acute infections or vaccinations were included as donors. Only Caucasian adults living in Nashville, Tennessee, USA were represented among the donors. The CD8 memory samples were a combination of magnetically selected CD45RO+ cells and CCR7-negative CD45RA+ effector memory (TemRA) cells. After blood collection by leukapheresis, PBMCs were isolated using Ficoll-Histopaque density gradient centrifugation and then cryopreserved in the vapor phase of liquid nitrogen. Purity and quantity of every magnetically sorted T cell population were checked by analytical flow cytometry. Each sorted fraction had its genomic DNA isolated and then quantified by UV absorbance on a Nanodrop 2000c.

With regard to this clone: Its antigen remains undetermined. No base-level quality is on record; no much larger clone is a single base apart.

TCR CDR3 regions were amplified from genomic DNA by multiplex PCR using the deep immunoSEQ assay. Genomic DNA extracted from each cell subset was distributed evenly over all wells of several immunoSEQ 96-well plates, and each plate served as one replicate. For sorted subsets, about 220 ng of genomic DNA, equivalent to around 30,000 T cell genomes, went into each replicate PCR. The purified libraries were quantified using a Qubit 3.0 fluorometer, sized with a Bioanalyzer 2100, and then quantified again using the KAPA Library Quantification kit. A separate single-read 150-cycle Illumina NextSeq 550 flow cell was used to sequence each immunoSEQ 96-well plate. In the authors' own workflow: Because the immunoSEQ output included only junctional sequences and no quality scores, the filtering could not be the same as the filtering used for full-length reads. To assign V/J genes and CDR3, sequences were annotated against IMGT germline references using PyIR, a Python wrapper for IgBLAST v1.9. Reads were filtered out if the reads had weak V/J assignments (E-value above 1e-6), no CDR3, stop codons, out-of-frame junctions, or ambiguous translated residues. V3J clonotypes were defined as sequences sharing the same inferred V gene, J gene, and CDR3 amino acid sequence. The percentage overlap between two repertoires was calculated by dividing the number of shared unique clonotypes by the size of the smaller repertoire. Richness of each repertoire was evaluated using RTK rarefaction, the Chao1 estimator, and Recon v2.1 estimates of unobserved clonotypes. For all TCRbeta clonotypes obtained by the gDNA method from a handful of donors, generation probabilities were computed with OLGA. The immuneACCESS repertoire file appears here via TCRdb, limited to in-frame rearrangements. These files lack a portion of the clones; in checked studies, under half of the deficit traces to unresolved V genes, and the cause of the others is not known. V and J calls and clone size are those listed in that table; D and trimming were worked out from the DNA. Here the sample has roughly 720,000 clones; about 90% occur a single time. 34% of the sample comes from the top ten.

Source material: memory CD8+ T cells from PBMCs. According to the study, the label for this sample's cell subset or site signals: CD45RO+ cells pooled with CCR7-negative TemRA cells. In this chain, TRBV11-1 is recombined with TRBJ2-7; 9 bases in the junction line up with TRBD2. This TCR came from a man younger than 35 in good health. Some clones in this sample may be carry-over from other donors' samples. The DNA sequence is given as TGTGCCAGCAGCTTAATTGGGCTCACTATACCTAGCGGGGACTACGAGCAGTACTTC. It translates to CASSLIGLTIPSGDYEQYF.